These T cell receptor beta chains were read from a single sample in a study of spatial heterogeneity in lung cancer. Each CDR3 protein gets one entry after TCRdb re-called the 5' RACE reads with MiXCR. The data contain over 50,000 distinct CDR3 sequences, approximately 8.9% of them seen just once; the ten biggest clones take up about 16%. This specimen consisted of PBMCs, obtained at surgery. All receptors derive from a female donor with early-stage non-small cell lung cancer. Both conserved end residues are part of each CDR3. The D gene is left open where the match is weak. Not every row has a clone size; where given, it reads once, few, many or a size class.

cdr3_aa: CASSIEGANQPQHF
cdr3_nt: TGTGCCAGCAGCATCGAGGGGGCCAATCAGCCCCAGCATTTT
d_call: TRBD1
clone_size: many
v_call: TRBV7-3
j_call: TRBJ1-5

cdr3_aa: CASTEAGSTDTQYF
cdr3_nt: TGTGCCAGCACCGAAGCGGGAAGCACAGATACGCAGTATTTT
d_call: TRBD2
clone_size: many
v_call: TRBV7-6
j_call: TRBJ2-3

cdr3_aa: CASSLASGASTQYF
cdr3_nt: TGTGCCAGCAGCTTAGCTAGCGGGGCCAGCACCCAGTACTTC
d_call: TRBD2
clone_size: -
v_call: TRBV7-2
j_call: TRBJ2-5

cdr3_aa: CASSLIGTGELFF
cdr3_nt: TGTGCCAGCAGTTTAATAGGCACCGGGGAGCTGTTTTTT
d_call: -
clone_size: many
v_call: TRBV27
j_call: TRBJ2-2

cdr3_aa: CASSFSLNTEAFF
cdr3_nt: TGTGCCAGCAGTTTCAGCCTGAACACTGAAGCTTTCTTT
d_call: -
clone_size: many
v_call: TRBV27
j_call: TRBJ1-1

cdr3_aa: CSARVTGDYGYTF
cdr3_nt: TGCAGTGCTAGAGTGACAGGGGACTATGGCTACACCTTC
d_call: TRBD1
clone_size: -
v_call: TRBV20-1
j_call: TRBJ1-2

cdr3_aa: CASSLRGDRVSTEAFF
cdr3_nt: TGCGCCAGCAGCTTGCGGGGGGACAGAGTGAGCACTGAAGCTTTCTTT
d_call: TRBD1
clone_size: few
v_call: TRBV5-1
j_call: TRBJ1-1

cdr3_aa: CASSIPSQLNQPQHF
cdr3_nt: TGTGCCAGTAGTATCCCCTCACAGTTAAATCAGCCCCAGCATTTT
d_call: -
clone_size: -
v_call: TRBV19
j_call: TRBJ1-5

cdr3_aa: CASSLDRGEYNEQFF
cdr3_nt: TGTGCCAGCAGCTTAGACAGGGGGGAGTACAATGAGCAGTTCTTC
d_call: -
clone_size: few
v_call: TRBV11-2
j_call: TRBJ2-1

cdr3_aa: CARGLDQETQYF
cdr3_nt: TGCGCCAGGGGACTAGACCAAGAGACCCAGTACTTC
d_call: TRBD2
clone_size: -
v_call: TRBV4-1
j_call: TRBJ2-5

cdr3_aa: CASIPSRGYGYTF
cdr3_nt: TGTGCCAGTATTCCGAGCAGGGGGTATGGCTACACCTTC
d_call: TRBD1
clone_size: -
v_call: TRBV19
j_call: TRBJ1-2

cdr3_aa: CASSIGTTYEQYF
cdr3_nt: TGTGCCAGTAGTATAGGGACTACCTACGAGCAGTACTTC
d_call: -
clone_size: -
v_call: TRBV19
j_call: TRBJ2-7

cdr3_aa: CASSIPQGPGNTGELFF
cdr3_nt: TGTGCCAGCTCCATCCCACAGGGACCCGGGAACACCGGGGAGCTGTTTTTT
d_call: -
clone_size: -
v_call: TRBV2
j_call: TRBJ2-2

cdr3_aa: CASSQEDRGGGSPLHF
cdr3_nt: TGTGCCAGCAGCCAAGAGGACAGGGGAGGAGGTTCACCCCTCCACTTT
d_call: TRBD1
clone_size: few
v_call: TRBV3-1
j_call: TRBJ1-6

cdr3_aa: CASKKDGGAIYEQYF
cdr3_nt: TGTGCCAGCAAAAAGGACGGAGGGGCGATCTACGAGCAGTACTTC
d_call: -
clone_size: many
v_call: TRBV6-2/TRBV6-3
j_call: TRBJ2-7

cdr3_aa: CASSPAGGRHYGYTF
cdr3_nt: TGCGCCAGCAGCCCAGCAGGGGGCCGACACTATGGCTACACCTTC
d_call: TRBD1
clone_size: -
v_call: TRBV4-1
j_call: TRBJ1-2

cdr3_aa: CASSFPSDNSPLHF
cdr3_nt: TGTGCCAGCAGTTTCCCGTCGGATAATTCACCCCTCCACTTT
d_call: -
clone_size: medium-sized
v_call: TRBV28
j_call: TRBJ1-6

cdr3_aa: CASSPPTGAPPDEQYF
cdr3_nt: TGTGCCAGCAGTCCCCCCACAGGGGCCCCCCCGGACGAGCAGTACTTC
d_call: TRBD1
clone_size: -
v_call: TRBV28
j_call: TRBJ2-7

cdr3_aa: CASSPVQGYEQYF
cdr3_nt: TGTGCCAGCTCACCCGTTCAGGGGTACGAGCAGTACTTC
d_call: -
clone_size: -
v_call: TRBV18
j_call: TRBJ2-7

cdr3_aa: CASSSGTTGGELFF
cdr3_nt: TGCGCCAGCAGTTCCGGGACCACCGGGGGGGAGCTGTTTTTT
d_call: -
clone_size: -
v_call: TRBV5-1
j_call: TRBJ2-2

cdr3_aa: CASSPTDTEAFF
cdr3_nt: TGTGCCAGCAGTCCGACAGACACTGAAGCTTTCTTT
d_call: -
clone_size: -
v_call: TRBV11-2
j_call: TRBJ1-1

cdr3_aa: CASSFTGVLNEKLFF
cdr3_nt: TGCGCCAGCAGCTTTACCGGGGTTTTGAATGAAAAACTGTTTTTT
d_call: -
clone_size: few
v_call: TRBV5-1
j_call: TRBJ1-4

cdr3_aa: CASSLANEGVHEQYF
cdr3_nt: TGTGCCAGCAGCTTAGCTAATGAGGGGGTACACGAGCAGTACTTC
d_call: -
clone_size: -
v_call: TRBV7-9
j_call: TRBJ2-7

cdr3_aa: CASSSPDSFYGYTF
cdr3_nt: TGTGCCAGCAGTTCCCCGGACAGCTTCTATGGCTACACCTTC
d_call: -
clone_size: -
v_call: TRBV28
j_call: TRBJ1-2

cdr3_aa: CASSLVSGNTEAFF
cdr3_nt: TGTGCCAGCAGTTTAGTGTCGGGGAACACTGAAGCTTTCTTT
d_call: -
clone_size: medium-sized
v_call: TRBV12-3/TRBV12-4
j_call: TRBJ1-1

cdr3_aa: CASTTLTGGRLPYEQYF
cdr3_nt: TGTGCCAGCACCACCCTGACGGGAGGGAGGCTCCCCTACGAGCAGTACTTC
d_call: TRBD2
clone_size: few
v_call: TRBV7-2
j_call: TRBJ2-7

cdr3_aa: CATSRDLGNTGELFF
cdr3_nt: TGTGCCACCAGCAGAGATTTAGGCAACACCGGGGAGCTGTTTTTT
d_call: -
clone_size: few
v_call: TRBV15
j_call: TRBJ2-2

cdr3_aa: CSVAGQGDIQYF
cdr3_nt: TGCAGCGTTGCCGGACAGGGCGACATTCAGTACTTC
d_call: TRBD1
clone_size: many
v_call: TRBV29-1
j_call: TRBJ2-4

cdr3_aa: CASSHRTDTQYF
cdr3_nt: TGTGCCAGCAGCCACCGGACAGATACGCAGTATTTT
d_call: -
clone_size: -
v_call: TRBV7-2
j_call: TRBJ2-3

cdr3_aa: CASSYQNRAEAFF
cdr3_nt: TGTGCCAGCAGTTACCAAAATCGCGCTGAAGCTTTCTTT
d_call: -
clone_size: many
v_call: TRBV6-5
j_call: TRBJ1-1

cdr3_aa: CASTQWDLETQYF
cdr3_nt: TGTGCCAGCACCCAATGGGATTTAGAGACCCAGTACTTC
d_call: -
clone_size: many
v_call: TRBV2
j_call: TRBJ2-5

cdr3_aa: CAIPTGVSNTGELFF
cdr3_nt: TGTGCCATACCAACGGGGGTCTCGAACACCGGGGAGCTGTTTTTT
d_call: -
clone_size: many
v_call: TRBV7-9
j_call: TRBJ2-2

cdr3_aa: CASSTRQMNEKLFF
cdr3_nt: TGTGCCAGCAGCACGCGACAGATGAATGAAAAACTGTTTTTT
d_call: -
clone_size: -
v_call: TRBV7-6
j_call: TRBJ1-4